This paragraph covers one T cell receptor beta chain sequence. The data belong to a study of blood T cell repertoires in COVID-19. Across the whole study: Samples came from the United States, Italy and Spain, spanning acute and convalescent COVID-19. The analysed material was cDNA or gDNA that came from T cells, B-cell-depleted T cells, or PBMCs.

CDR1 is MNHEY and CDR2 is SVGEGT in the germline V gene. J was trimmed by 2 bases and V by 4 bases; bases with no gene match: 13. CDR3 length: 18 amino acids. Original analysis: The assay estimated nucleated cells by amplifying reference gene primers. Clones were read by immunoSEQ multiplex PCR, and TCRdb kept only the in-frame ones, dropping some. D and trimming come from the DNA, and the V and J calls and clone size come from that table. The sample contains 270,000 or so clones, about four fifths of which appear only once. The V call is TRBV6-2 or TRBV6-3, the J call TRBJ1-5, with 8 nucleotides matching TRBD1. The sequence was collected from a woman under 30 with acute or convalescent COVID-19. Input material: peripheral blood. CDR3 DNA: TGTGCCAGCAGTTCACTTCAGGGGGCGCAGGAGGGCAATCAGCCCCAGCATTTT. Translation: CASSSLQGAQEGNQPQHF.